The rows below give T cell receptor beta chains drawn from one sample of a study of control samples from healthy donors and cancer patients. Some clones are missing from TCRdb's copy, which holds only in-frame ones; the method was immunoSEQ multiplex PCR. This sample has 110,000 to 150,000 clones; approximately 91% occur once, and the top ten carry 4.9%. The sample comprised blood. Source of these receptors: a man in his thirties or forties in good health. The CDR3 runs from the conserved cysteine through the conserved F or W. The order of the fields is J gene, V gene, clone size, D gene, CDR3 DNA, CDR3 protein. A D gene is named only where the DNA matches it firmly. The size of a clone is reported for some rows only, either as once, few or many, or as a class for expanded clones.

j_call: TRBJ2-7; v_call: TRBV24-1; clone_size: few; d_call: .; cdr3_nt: TGTGCCACCAGTGATGTGGGACCCACGTACGAGCAGTACTTC; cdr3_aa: CATSDVGPTYEQYF
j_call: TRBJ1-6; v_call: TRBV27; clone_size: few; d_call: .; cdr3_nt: TGTGCCAGCAACAAAGGAGGGTATAATTCACCCCTCCACTTT; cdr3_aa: CASNKGGYNSPLHF
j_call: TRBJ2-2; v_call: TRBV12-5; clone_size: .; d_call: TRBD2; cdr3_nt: TGTGCTAGTGTGGCGGGAGGAGGCACCGGGGAGCTGTTTTTT; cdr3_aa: CASVAGGGTGELFF
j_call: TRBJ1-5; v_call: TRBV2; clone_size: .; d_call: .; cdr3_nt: TGTGCCAGCAGTGATTCCGGCCAATATAGCAATCAGCCCCAGCATTTT; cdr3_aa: CASSDSGQYSNQPQHF
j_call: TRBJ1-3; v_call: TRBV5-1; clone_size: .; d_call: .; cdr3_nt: TGCGCCAGCAGCTTGGGTTCAGTCTCTGGAAACACCATATATTTT; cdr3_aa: CASSLGSVSGNTIYF
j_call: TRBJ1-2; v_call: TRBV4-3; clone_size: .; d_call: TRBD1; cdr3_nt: TGCGCCAGCAGCCAGAGGTCGACAGGGAGGTCGGAAAATGGCTACACCTTC; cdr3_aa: CASSQRSTGRSENGYTF
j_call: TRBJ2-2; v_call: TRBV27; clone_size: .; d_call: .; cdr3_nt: TGTGCCAGCAGTATACAATTGTCGAGAGTCGGGGAGCTGTTTTTT; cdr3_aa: CASSIQLSRVGELFF
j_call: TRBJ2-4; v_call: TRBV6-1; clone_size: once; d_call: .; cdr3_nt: TGTGCCAGCAGTGAAGAGTGGGGATTAGCCAAAAACATTCAGTACTTC; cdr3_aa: CASSEEWGLAKNIQYF
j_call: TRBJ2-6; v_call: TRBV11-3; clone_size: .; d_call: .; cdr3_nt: TGTGCCAGCAGCTTAGGGGTCTCTGGGGCCAACGTCCTGACTTTC; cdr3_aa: CASSLGVSGANVLTF
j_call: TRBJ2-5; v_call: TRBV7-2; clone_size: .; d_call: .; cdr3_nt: TGTGCCAGCAGGCCTGGGGGAGTTGAGACCCAGTACTTC; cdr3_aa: CASRPGGVETQYF
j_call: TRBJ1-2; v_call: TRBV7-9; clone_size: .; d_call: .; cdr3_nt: TGTGCCAGCAGCCCTTCGGGCGGAGAAGGCTACACCTTC; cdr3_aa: CASSPSGGEGYTF
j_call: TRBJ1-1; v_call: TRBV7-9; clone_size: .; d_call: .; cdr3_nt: TGTGCCAGCAGCTTAGGTCCTCTACAGGGGAACACTGAAGCTTTCTTT; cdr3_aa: CASSLGPLQGNTEAFF
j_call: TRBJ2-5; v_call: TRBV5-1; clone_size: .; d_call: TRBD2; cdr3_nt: TGCGCCAGCAGCGGGGGGGAGTCCGGGGAGACCCAGTACTTC; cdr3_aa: CASSGGESGETQYF
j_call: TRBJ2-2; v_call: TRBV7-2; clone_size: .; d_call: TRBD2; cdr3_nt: TGTGCCAGCAGCTTACTCGCGGGGGGAACCGGGGAGCTGTTTTTT; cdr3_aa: CASSLLAGGTGELFF
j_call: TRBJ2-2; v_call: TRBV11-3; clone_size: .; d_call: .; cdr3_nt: TGTGCCAGCAGCTTAGGCACAGACACCGGGGAGCTGTTTTTT; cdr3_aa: CASSLGTDTGELFF
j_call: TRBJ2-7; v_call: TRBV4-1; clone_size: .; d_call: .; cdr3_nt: TGCGCCAGCAGCCAAGTTATCCATACCAACGAGCAGTACTTC; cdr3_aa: CASSQVIHTNEQYF
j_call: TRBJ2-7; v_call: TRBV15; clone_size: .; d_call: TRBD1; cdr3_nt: TGTGCCACCAGCGGAGACAGGGGGACCTCCTACGAGCAGTACTTC; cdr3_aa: CATSGDRGTSYEQYF
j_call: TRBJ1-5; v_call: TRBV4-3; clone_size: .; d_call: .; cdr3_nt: TGCGCCAGCAGCCCCAGTAAAGTAAGGGATCAGCCCCAGCATTTT; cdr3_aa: CASSPSKVRDQPQHF